This T cell receptor beta chain was obtained from a study of post-analysis software for immune sequencing data. Study-level background: The courses of disease that were included comprised relapsing-remitting, secondary progressive and progressive-relapsing multiple sclerosis.

With respect to this clonotype: Its cognate antigen is unknown.

V lost 7 bases and J lost 1; bases outside the gene matches: 16. Germline CDR1 reads SGHRS; CDR2 reads YFSETQ. CDR3 length: 18 residues. Unique molecular identifiers were carried by the TCR beta cDNA libraries. TCRdb re-called the PCR reads through MiXCR, storing one row per CDR3 protein. The sample contains over 150,000 distinct CDR3 sequences, about 30% of which appear only once. Findings of the study overall: About five TRBV segments appeared more often in patients than in controls, and TRBV5-6, TRBV5-1 and TRBV20-1 were among these.

The source is a girl between 10 and 17 years old with multiple sclerosis. Sequencing was done on a sample of blood. This rearrangement joins TRBV5-1 to TRBJ2-2, with 7 bases fitting TRBD1. The CDR3 loop reads CASGSTGRVGWNTGELFF. CDR3 bases: TGCGCCAGCGGCTCGACAGGGAGAGTGGGGTGGAACACCGGGGAGCTGTTTTTT.